These 18 T cell receptor beta chains originate from one sample sequenced in a study of T cell responses to AZD1222 COVID-19 vaccine. Profiled with immunoSEQ multiplex PCR; TCRdb holds only in-frame clones, not every one. The sample carries roughly 120,000 clones, about nine tenths recorded once. The starting material was peripheral blood, obtained on day 0 of AZD1222 vaccination. The source is an adult in good health.

This clone was seen more than once but under ten times. This chain uses TRBV7-8 with TRBJ2-1; D might be TRBD1 or TRBD2, each matching 5 bases. With 5 bases removed from V and 0 bases from J, the gap between germline ends came to 14 bases. Germline CDR1 and CDR2: SGHVS and FQNEAQ. This CDR3 is built from 16 residues. The CDR3 nucleotides are TGTGCCAGCAGCGCCCCGGGGCCAACCTCCTACAATGAGCAGTTCTTC. Amino acids: CASSAPGPTSYNEQFF.

The J gene is TRBJ2-3, the V gene TRBV3-1 (or the pseudogene TRBV3-2); possible D gene TRBD1, 6 bases. Looked up from germline, CDR1 is LGHDT and CDR2 is YNNKEL (reference sequence). V dropped 4 bases and J dropped 2 bases, with 13 bases sitting between them. This CDR3 spans 15 amino acids. The CDR3 DNA follows: TGTGCCAGCAGCCCCGACAGGAACCTCACAGATACGCAGTATTTT. Residues: CASSPDRNLTDTQYF.

This clone was recorded only once. The V gene is TRBV11-2, the J gene TRBJ2-4; the D is unclear. This CDR3 has 12 amino acids. Germline V lookup: CDR1 SGHAT, CDR2 FQNNGV. Trimming cost V 0 bases and J 6 bases, with 3 bases left between them. The CDR3: CASSLERNIQYF. The DNA of the CDR3 is TGTGCCAGCAGCTTAGAGAGAAACATTCAGTACTTC.

V gene TRBV6-5 combines with J gene TRBJ2-2; 8 bases are shared with TRBD2. Germline CDR1 reads MNHEY; CDR2 reads SVGAGI. V lost 6 bases to trimming and J lost 6 bases; unmatched junction nucleotides: 6. The CDR3 has 14 amino acids. The CDR3 DNA sequence: TGTGCCAGCAGCCCGGGGGGGCCCCCCGGGGAGCTGTTTTTT. Amino acids: CASSPGGPPGELFF.

J is TRBJ2-5 and V is TRBV7-2; 8 positions agree with TRBD2. CDR3 length equals 15 residues. V dropped 5 bases and J dropped 5; count of bases not matched to a gene: 10. CDR1 and CDR2 from the germline V gene are SGHTA and FQGNSA. The CDR3 region is CASSRGTRGLETQYF. Here the CDR3 DNA reads TGTGCCAGCAGCAGGGGGACTAGAGGGTTGGAGACCCAGTACTTC.

The chain links TRBV7-9 to TRBJ2-3; D ambiguous. Germline CDR1 reads SEHNR; CDR2 reads FQNEAQ (reference sequence). V lost 5 bases, J lost 0 bases, and 3 bases lay in between. The CDR3 runs to 12 residues. The CDR3 protein is CASSTSTDTQYF. CDR3 DNA sequence: TGTGCCAGCAGCACTAGCACAGATACGCAGTATTTT. The full variable domain, completed using reference TRBV7-9 and TRBJ2-3, is DTGVSQNPRHKITKRGQNVTFRCDPISEHNRLYWYRQTLGQGPEFLTYFQNEAQLEKSRLLSDRFSAERPKGSFSTLEIQRTEQGDSAMYLCASSTSTDTQYFGPGTRLTVL.

This chain links TRBV21-1 with TRBJ2-7; the table calls TRBD2, which could not be checked here. TRBV21-1 is labeled a pseudogene. The CDR3 is made up of 16 amino acids. CDR3 DNA sequence: TGTGCCAGCAGCAAAACCCCGGGGGGCTGTGACTACGAGCAGTACTTC. This codes for CASSKTPGGCDYEQYF.

This chain joins TRBV27 and TRBJ2-7; tentatively, D is TRBD2 (6 bases). V was pared by 2 bases and J by 1 base, with 12 bases between. CDR1 is MNHEY, CDR2 SMNVEV, per germline (reference sequence). CDR3 size: 15 residues. CDR3 in DNA: TGTGCCAGCAGTTTAGGGGTTAGCGGATCCTACGAGCAGTACTTC. It yields the protein CASSLGVSGSYEQYF.

This clone is a singleton in its sample. The genes are TRBV30 and TRBJ1-1; D call uncertain. CDR3 length: 12 amino acids. Trimming shortened V by 3 bases and J by 4 bases, and 9 bases separated the two germline ends. Germline V gives CDR1 GTSNPN, CDR2 SVGIG (reference sequence). CDR3 coding DNA: TGTGCCTGGAGGGGAAGTAGCACTGAAGCTTTCTTT. It yields the protein CAWRGSSTEAFF. Based on the CDR3 plus reference TRBV30 and TRBJ1-1, the full variable domain is SQTIHQWPATLVQPVGSPLSLECTVEGTSNPNLYWYRQAAGRGLQLLFYSVGIGQISSEVPQNLSASRPQDRQFILSSKKLLLSDSGFYLCAWRGSSTEAFFGQGTRLTVV.

In nucleotides, the CDR3 is TGTGCCAGCAGCTTAAGGGCGGGAGCGAACACCGGGGAGCTGTTTTTT. It encodes CASSLRAGANTGELFF. The gene calls are TRBV7-3 and TRBJ2-2; 7 nucleotides align to TRBD2. The CDR3 length is 16 residues. Trimming took 1 base from V and 0 from J; bases not matched to a gene: 2. Germline CDR1 and CDR2: SGHTA and FQGTGA. The variable domain in full, completed from reference TRBV7-3 and TRBJ2-2, reads GAGVSQTPSNKVTEKGKYVELRCDPISGHTALYWYRQSLGQGPEFLIYFQGTGAADDSGLPNDRFFAVRPEGSVSTLKIQRTERGDSAVYLCASSLRAGANTGELFFGEGSRLTVL.

This clone was counted once. This sequence joins TRBV7-9 and TRBJ2-3; a possible D gene is TRBD2 (5 bases). V was trimmed by 5 bases and J by 2 bases, leaving 8 bases between them. Germline V gene data show CDR1 as SEHNR and CDR2 as FQNEAQ (reference sequence). The CDR3 contains 13 residues. The CDR3 reads CASSQTTTDTQYF. CDR3 DNA sequence: TGTGCCAGCAGCCAGACTACCACAGATACGCAGTATTTT.

In regard to this clone: A junction boundary mismatches the germline segment, possibly from a read error. V and J are TRBV7-7 and TRBJ2-7, with 11 bases identical to TRBD1. From germline, CDR1 is SSHAT and CDR2 FNYEAQ (reference sequence). This CDR3 region has 17 residues. The CDR3 nucleotides read TGTGCTAGCAGCTTAGGCCATCGGGGGACAGGGGGATACGAGCAGTACTTC. Amino acids: CASSLGHRGTGGYEQYF.

This chain links TRBV7-2 with TRBJ2-2; possible D gene TRBD2, 6 bases. CDR3 length equals 15 residues. V shed 5 bases and J shed 5 bases, with 15 bases lying between them. Germline V gene data show CDR1 as SGHTA and CDR2 as FQGNSA. DNA for the CDR3: TGTGCCAGCAGCAAACGAGGGACTGGGACCGGGGAGCTGTTTTTT. Translation gives CASSKRGTGTGELFF. Using reference TRBV7-2 and TRBJ2-2 for the parts outside the CDR3, the full variable domain is GAGVSQSPSNKVTEKGKDVELRCDPISGHTALYWYRQSLGQGLEFLIYFQGNSAPDKSGLPSDRFSAERTGGSVSTLTIQRTQQEDSAVYLCASSKRGTGTGELFFGEGSRLTVL.

CDR3 coding DNA: TGTGCCTGGAGTGTACGACCGTCTCTCTCCTACGAGCAGTACTTC. This encodes CAWSVRPSLSYEQYF. V is TRBV30 and J is TRBJ2-7; D unclear. CDR1 GTSNPN and CDR2 SVGIG come from the germline V gene (reference sequence). V was shortened by 0 bases and J by 0 bases, with 12 bases between the two germline ends. There are 15 residues in the CDR3.

This chain uses TRBV5-1 with TRBJ2-7; maybe TRBD1 (5 bases). Germline assignment: CDR1 SGHRS and CDR2 YFSETQ. Deletions cut 4 bases from V and 0 bases from J, with 14 bases between. This CDR3 has 15 residues. CDR3 in DNA: TGCGCCAGCAGCCGAGACAGTTCGCTCTCCTACGAGCAGTACTTC. Protein sequence: CASSRDSSLSYEQYF. Based on the CDR3 plus reference TRBV5-1 and TRBJ2-7, the full variable domain is KAGVTQTPRYLIKTRGQQVTLSCSPISGHRSVSWYQQTPGQGLQFLFEYFSETQRNKGNFPGRFSGRQFSNSRSEMNVSTLELGDSALYLCASSRDSSLSYEQYFGPGTRLTVT.

This clone was found once. The sample holds other DNA sequences that translate to the same CDR3. The rearrangement uses TRBV28 and TRBJ2-3; TRBD2 aligns across 7 bases. The CDR3 is 13 amino acids. The V and J ends lost 6 bases and 3 bases, in that order; junction bases with no gene match: 3. Germline loops: CDR1 MDHEN, CDR2 SYDVKM. CDR3 sequence (DNA): TGTGCCAGCAGCCAGGGAGGGACAGATACGCAGTATTTT. It translates to CASSQGGTDTQYF. Based on the CDR3 plus reference TRBV28 and TRBJ2-3, the full variable domain is DVKVTQSSRYLVKRTGEKVFLECVQDMDHENMFWYRQDPGLGLRLIYFSYDVKMKEKGDIPEGYSVSREKKERFSLILESASTNQTSMYLCASSQGGTDTQYFGPGTRLTVL.

The chain uses TRBV7-9 and TRBJ2-5, with D perhaps matching TRBD2 (7 bases). The CDR3 totals 17 residues. Deletions cut 5 bases from V and 4 bases from J, with 23 bases between. Germline CDR1 is SEHNR and CDR2 is FQNEAQ (reference sequence). DNA of the CDR3: TGTGCCAGCAGCGCCTACGCGGGGGCCCGGGGGCTAGAGACCCAGTACTTC. This codes for CASSAYAGARGLETQYF.

V is TRBV28 and J is TRBJ1-2; perhaps TRBD1 as D (6 bases). CDR3 size: 14 residues. Trimming stripped 1 base from V and 6 bases from J, with 12 bases between. CDR1 and CDR2 (germline): MDHEN, SYDVKM. The CDR3 sequence is CASSLFGRGHGYTF. The CDR3 DNA reads as TGTGCCAGCAGTTTATTCGGCAGGGGCCATGGCTACACCTTC.